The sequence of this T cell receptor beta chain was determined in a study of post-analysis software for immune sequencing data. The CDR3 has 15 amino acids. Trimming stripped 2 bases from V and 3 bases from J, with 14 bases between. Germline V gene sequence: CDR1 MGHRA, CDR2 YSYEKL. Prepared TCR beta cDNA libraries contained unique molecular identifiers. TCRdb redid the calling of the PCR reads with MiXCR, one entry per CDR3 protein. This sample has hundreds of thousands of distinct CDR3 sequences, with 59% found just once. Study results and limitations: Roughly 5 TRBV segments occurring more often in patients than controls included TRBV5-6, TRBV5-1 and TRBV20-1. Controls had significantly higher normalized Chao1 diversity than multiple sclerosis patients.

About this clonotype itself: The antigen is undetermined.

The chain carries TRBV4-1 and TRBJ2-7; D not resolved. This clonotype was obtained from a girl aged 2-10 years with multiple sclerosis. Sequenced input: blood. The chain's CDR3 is CASSQIADDNYEQYF. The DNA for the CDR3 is TGCGCCAGCAGCCAAATTGCCGACGATAACTACGAGCAGTACTTC.